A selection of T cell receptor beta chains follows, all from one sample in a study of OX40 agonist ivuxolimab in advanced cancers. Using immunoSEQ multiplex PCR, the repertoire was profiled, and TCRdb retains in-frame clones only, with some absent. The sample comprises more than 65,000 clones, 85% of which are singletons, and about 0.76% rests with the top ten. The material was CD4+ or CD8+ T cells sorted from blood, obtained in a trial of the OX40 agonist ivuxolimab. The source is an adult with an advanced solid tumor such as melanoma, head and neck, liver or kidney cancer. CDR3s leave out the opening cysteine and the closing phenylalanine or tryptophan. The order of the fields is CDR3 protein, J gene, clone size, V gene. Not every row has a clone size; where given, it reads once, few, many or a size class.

CDR3aa: ASSQDRGGRYEQY; j_gene: TRBJ2-7; abundance: -; v_gene: TRBV4-2
CDR3aa: ASRGQGRAYEQY; j_gene: TRBJ2-7; abundance: -; v_gene: TRBV28
CDR3aa: ASGETGGRGNTIY; j_gene: TRBJ1-3; abundance: -; v_gene: TRBV28
CDR3aa: ASSLMGFGNQPQH; j_gene: TRBJ1-5; abundance: -; v_gene: TRBV28
CDR3aa: ASSAPQGAFLYGYT; j_gene: TRBJ1-2; abundance: -; v_gene: TRBV6-1
CDR3aa: ATSSATGIAGEQF; j_gene: TRBJ2-1; abundance: -; v_gene: TRBV6-6
CDR3aa: ASSWYPEQY; j_gene: TRBJ2-7; abundance: -; v_gene: TRBV6-5
CDR3aa: ASSQDGRQSHNEQF; j_gene: TRBJ2-1; abundance: -; v_gene: TRBV4-3
CDR3aa: ASIPGLSTDTQY; j_gene: TRBJ2-3; abundance: few; v_gene: TRBV25-1
CDR3aa: ASRQRQEAF; j_gene: TRBJ1-1; abundance: once; v_gene: TRBV11-2
CDR3aa: ASSPWTSGSSEQY; j_gene: TRBJ2-7; abundance: -; v_gene: TRBV7-2
CDR3aa: ASSQALMYGYT; j_gene: TRBJ1-2; abundance: -; v_gene: TRBV14
CDR3aa: ASIGASKGNEQF; j_gene: TRBJ2-1; abundance: -; v_gene: TRBV27
CDR3aa: ASSPPGQGAGELF; j_gene: TRBJ2-2; abundance: -; v_gene: TRBV5-1
CDR3aa: ASSPGQETQY; j_gene: TRBJ2-5; abundance: -; v_gene: TRBV11-3
CDR3aa: ASSLLEPHIQY; j_gene: TRBJ2-4; abundance: -; v_gene: TRBV7-9
CDR3aa: SAPIGDTQY; j_gene: TRBJ2-3; abundance: -; v_gene: TRBV29-1
CDR3aa: ASSRSEGQETQY; j_gene: TRBJ2-5; abundance: -; v_gene: TRBV18
CDR3aa: ASSRGGASYNEQF; j_gene: TRBJ2-1; abundance: -; v_gene: TRBV11-1
CDR3aa: ATGDRGFNQPQH; j_gene: TRBJ1-5; abundance: -; v_gene: TRBV2
CDR3aa: ASSFQGGRPNEQF; j_gene: TRBJ2-1; abundance: -; v_gene: TRBV5-4
CDR3aa: ASSIVRGSDTQY; j_gene: TRBJ2-3; abundance: -; v_gene: TRBV19
CDR3aa: ASSSTGNTEAF; j_gene: TRBJ1-1; abundance: -; v_gene: TRBV6-6
CDR3aa: ASRRDPLNTGELF; j_gene: TRBJ2-2; abundance: -; v_gene: TRBV27
CDR3aa: ASSLDLGGRETQY; j_gene: TRBJ2-5; abundance: -; v_gene: TRBV11-2
CDR3aa: ASSLEGQLGGQTQY; j_gene: TRBJ2-5; abundance: -; v_gene: TRBV5-1
CDR3aa: ASSGGQGAMETEAF; j_gene: TRBJ1-1; abundance: few; v_gene: TRBV28
CDR3aa: ASKGQATNEKLF; j_gene: TRBJ1-4; abundance: once; v_gene: TRBV2
CDR3aa: ASYQQVANTEAF; j_gene: TRBJ1-1; abundance: few; v_gene: TRBV2
CDR3aa: ASRRTGNTGELF; j_gene: TRBJ2-2; abundance: -; v_gene: TRBV19
CDR3aa: ASSSQGSDYGYT; j_gene: TRBJ1-2; abundance: -; v_gene: TRBV7-2
CDR3aa: ASSVGRATRNEQF; j_gene: TRBJ2-1; abundance: -; v_gene: TRBV9
CDR3aa: ASSFLGTGVYGYT; j_gene: TRBJ1-2; abundance: -; v_gene: TRBV5-1
CDR3aa: ASSLATVGSPLH; j_gene: TRBJ1-6; abundance: -; v_gene: TRBV11-2
CDR3aa: ASTPTGGLQETQY; j_gene: TRBJ2-5; abundance: -; v_gene: TRBV6-5
CDR3aa: ASSQRQGGSTEAF; j_gene: TRBJ1-1; abundance: -; v_gene: TRBV7-2
CDR3aa: ASSPGQRIKTNYGYT; j_gene: TRBJ1-2; abundance: -; v_gene: TRBV5-1
CDR3aa: ASSEALRDTQY; j_gene: TRBJ2-3; abundance: -; v_gene: TRBV6-1
CDR3aa: ASSLLHNPYEQY; j_gene: -; abundance: -; v_gene: TRBV11-2
CDR3aa: ASSLESSYEQY; j_gene: TRBJ2-7; abundance: -; v_gene: TRBV11-3
CDR3aa: ASSIKGGATNEKLF; j_gene: TRBJ1-4; abundance: once; v_gene: TRBV19
CDR3aa: AWAFAGGREKLF; j_gene: TRBJ1-4; abundance: few; v_gene: TRBV30
CDR3aa: ASSSGPDYNEQF; j_gene: TRBJ2-1; abundance: -; v_gene: TRBV7-2
CDR3aa: AWSRGPQPQH; j_gene: TRBJ1-5; abundance: -; v_gene: TRBV30
CDR3aa: ASSWRLAGDSEQY; j_gene: TRBJ2-7; abundance: -; v_gene: TRBV5-1
CDR3aa: ASSLDGDRVEAF; j_gene: TRBJ1-1; abundance: -; v_gene: TRBV7-2
CDR3aa: ASIWTANYGYT; j_gene: TRBJ1-2; abundance: -; v_gene: TRBV2
CDR3aa: ASSAERTGNWNEQY; j_gene: TRBJ2-7; abundance: -; v_gene: TRBV5-6
CDR3aa: ASKWGMNTEAF; j_gene: TRBJ1-1; abundance: -; v_gene: TRBV19
CDR3aa: ASSLVGGSYGYT; j_gene: TRBJ1-2; abundance: -; v_gene: TRBV5-4
CDR3aa: ASSIARRNTEAF; j_gene: TRBJ1-1; abundance: once; v_gene: TRBV19
CDR3aa: ASSYSGLAGTYEQY; j_gene: TRBJ2-7; abundance: -; v_gene: TRBV6-5
CDR3aa: STIWVKY; j_gene: TRBJ2-3; abundance: -; v_gene: TRBV30
CDR3aa: ASSRGQEGHEQY; j_gene: TRBJ2-7; abundance: few; v_gene: TRBV5-6
CDR3aa: AWSGSRSGGSTTRWGTTDTQY; j_gene: TRBJ2-3; abundance: -; v_gene: TRBV30